The 24 T cell receptor beta chains below come from one sample, sequenced in a study of T-cell memory formation after mild COVID-19. One entry per CDR3 protein, called by TCRdb with MiXCR from the 5' RACE reads. The table shows 350,000 to 450,000 distinct CDR3 sequences, with approximately 27% occurring only once. The sequenced material came from PBMCs or a T cell subset sorted from them (not recorded which). Receptors originate from an adult woman who had mild COVID-19 (a few samples of this study predate the infection). Cell type and time point are not known.

This rearrangement joins TRBV27 to TRBJ1-6, with unresolved D. CDR1 and CDR2 (germline): MNHEY, SMNVEV (reference sequence). Trimming cost V 8 bases and J 0 bases, with 11 bases left between them. This CDR3 contains 15 residues. CDR3 region: CASWQSSSYNSPLHF. The DNA of the CDR3 is TGTGCCAGCTGGCAGTCGAGCTCCTATAATTCACCCCTCCACTTT.

The chain recombines TRBV3-1 with TRBJ1-2; possible D gene TRBD1, 5 bases. Germline CDR1 and CDR2: LGHDT and YNNKEL (reference sequence). The CDR3 covers 15 residues. Between the trimmed V and J ends, which lost 0 bases and 4 bases, there was a span of 12 bases. The CDR3 nucleotides are TGTGCCAGCAGCCAAGAGGGGGGGTCCGGCTATGGCTACACCTTC. It codes for CASSQEGGSGYGYTF.

This chain connects TRBV4-1 to TRBJ2-1; D remains ambiguous. Trimming took 1 base from V and 6 from J, leaving 16 bases between them. CDR3 length: 16 residues. Germline-derived CDR1 and CDR2 are MGHRA and YSYEKL. In DNA, the CDR3 is TGCGCCAGCAGCCAAGGTCCCATGACATGGGGCAATGAGCAGTTCTTC. Its translation is CASSQGPMTWGNEQFF.

This clonotype came up a few times. This chain links TRBV23-1 with TRBJ2-2; TRBD1 might be the D (6 bases). TRBV23-1 is treated as an ORF (open reading frame) with a function not yet certain. The V and J ends lost 3 bases and 2 bases respectively, with 13 bases between them. The CDR3 spans 16 residues. The CDR3 DNA is TGCGCCAGCAGTCAGAACCGGGACATAAACACCGGGGAGCTGTTTTTT. This encodes CASSQNRDINTGELFF.

The chain joins TRBV5-1 to TRBJ1-1, with D possibly TRBD1 on 6 matching bases. Trimming shortened V by 4 bases and J by 2 bases, and 18 bases separated the two germline ends. CDR3 length: 16 amino acids. Germline CDR1 is SGHRS and CDR2 is YFSETQ. CDR3 bases: TGCGCCAGCAGCCCTTTAGCCGGGACACCCAACACTGAAGCTTTCTTT. Its protein is CASSPLAGTPNTEAFF.

This clonotype occurred many times. The rearrangement links TRBV7-3 to TRBJ2-3; D could derive from TRBD1 or TRBD2 (5 bases each). Germline V CDR1 and CDR2: SGHTA, FQGTGA. Trimming removed 5 bases from V and 0 bases from J, with 9 bases in between. CDR3 length equals 14 residues. CDR3 DNA: TGTGCCAGCAGCCGGGGCGGGAGCACAGATACGCAGTATTTT. It specifies CASSRGGSTDTQYF. Looking up the rest from reference TRBV7-3 and TRBJ2-3 gives the full variable domain: GAGVSQTPSNKVTEKGKYVELRCDPISGHTALYWYRQSLGQGPEFLIYFQGTGAADDSGLPNDRFFAVRPEGSVSTLKIQRTERGDSAVYLCASSRGGSTDTQYFGPGTRLTVL.

This clonotype was counted between two and nine times. V is TRBV4-2 and J is TRBJ2-7; unclear D gene. Trimming pared 0 bases from V and 3 bases from J, leaving 6 bases between. The germline V gene encodes CDR1 LGHNA and CDR2 YNFKEQ. The CDR3 contains 13 residues. The CDR3 reads CASSQDLRYEQYF. DNA for the CDR3: TGTGCCAGCAGCCAAGATCTGCGCTACGAGCAGTACTTC.

V and J are TRBV7-9 and TRBJ2-7; possibly TRBD1 for D (5 bases). The CDR3 totals 11 residues. Trimming took 7 bases from V and 2 from J, leaving 6 bases between them. Looked up from germline, CDR1 is SEHNR and CDR2 is FQNEAQ (reference sequence). CDR3 coding DNA: TGTGCCAGCACGGACACCTACGAGCAGTACTTC. Its translation is CASTDTYEQYF.

The chain recombines TRBV6-2 or TRBV6-3 with TRBJ1-2; no definite D call. V dropped 0 bases and J dropped 4 bases, with 12 bases sitting between them. CDR3 length: 15 residues. Germline CDR1 and CDR2: MNHEY and SVGEGT. The CDR3 loop reads CASSYSTGGGYGYTF. The CDR3 region has the DNA TGTGCCAGCAGTTACTCGACGGGAGGAGGCTATGGCTACACCTTC.

CDR3 sequence: CASSYPTPGQGTQPQHF. The CDR3 DNA reads TGTGCCAGCAGTTACCCGACGCCCGGACAGGGGACTCAGCCCCAGCATTTT. The V and J genes are TRBV6-6 and TRBJ1-5, with TRBD1 identical over 9 bases. CDR1 is MNHNY and CDR2 is SVGAGI in the germline V gene (reference sequence). CDR3 length equals 17 residues. The V gene end was trimmed by 2 bases and the J gene end by 6 bases; junction bases not matched to a gene: 11.

This clonotype was recorded a few times. The chain employs TRBV5-4 and TRBJ2-1; TRBD2 might be the D (5 bases). This CDR3 has 15 residues. Per the germline V gene, CDR1 is SGHNT and CDR2 is YYREEE (reference sequence). V shed 2 bases and J shed 0 bases, with 9 bases lying between them. This CDR3 reads CASSFEAGSYNEQFF. CDR3 DNA: TGTGCCAGCAGCTTTGAGGCGGGCTCCTACAATGAGCAGTTCTTC.

This clonotype appeared once. The chain is built from TRBV5-5 and TRBJ1-4; the match to TRBD1 covers 10 bases. The CDR3 is 18 residues long. From germline, CDR1 is SGHKS and CDR2 YYEKEE (reference sequence). V lost 3 bases and J lost 0; bases outside the gene matches: 8. In DNA form, the CDR3 reads TGTGCCAGCAGCTCCGGGACAGGGGACCTTGCAACTAATGAAAAACTGTTTTTT. Its protein is CASSSGTGDLATNEKLFF. The complete variable domain, with remaining parts taken from reference TRBV5-5 and TRBJ1-4, reads DAGVTQSPTHLIKTRGQQVTLRCSPISGHKSVSWYQQVLGQGPQFIFQYYEKEERGRGNFPDRFSARQFPNYSSELNVNALLLGDSALYLCASSSGTGDLATNEKLFFGSGTQLSVL.

The CDR3 DNA sequence: TGTGCCACCAGTGGACGAGGGACAGGGGCCGTTGAGCAGTTCTTC. It codes for CATSGRGTGAVEQFF. V and J are TRBV24-1 and TRBJ2-1, with TRBD1 matching over 10 bases. The V segment lost 5 bases and the J segment 9 bases; nucleotides outside the gene matches: 9. The germline V gene has CDR1 KGHDR and CDR2 SFDVKD. The CDR3 totals 15 residues.

This clonotype came up a few times. V and J are TRBV7-2 and TRBJ2-7; tentative D call: TRBD1 (6 bases). Trimming cost V 5 bases and J 5 bases, with 10 bases left between them. This CDR3 contains 12 residues. Per the germline V gene, CDR1 is SGHTA and CDR2 is FQGNSA. CDR3 residues: CASSQPGDEQYF. CDR3 nucleotides: TGTGCCAGCAGCCAACCAGGGGACGAGCAGTACTTC.

This clonotype has only a few counts. The chain is built from TRBV14 and TRBJ1-4; D remains unclear. This CDR3 contains 15 residues. The germline V and J ends were trimmed by 1 base and 8 bases, with 14 bases remaining between them. CDR1 is SGHDN, CDR2 FVKESK, per germline. CDR3 sequence reads: CASSQVGNTPEKLFF. In DNA, the CDR3 is TGTGCCAGCAGCCAAGTCGGAAATACCCCCGAAAAACTGTTTTTT.

This clonotype was recorded a few times. The rearrangement links TRBV12-3 or TRBV12-4 to TRBJ1-2; D possibly corresponds to TRBD1 (6 bases). Trimming took 1 base from V and 4 from J, leaving 13 bases between them. The CDR3 is 15 amino acids. The DNA of the CDR3 is TGTGCCAGCAGTTTAGGAGGGGACACAACCTATGGCTACACCTTC. The encoded protein is CASSLGGDTTYGYTF.

The chain has TRBV2 and TRBJ1-1; no definite D call. The CDR3 is 11 amino acids. V lost 1 base to trimming and J lost 10 bases, with 7 bases between them. The germline V gene encodes CDR1 SNHLY and CDR2 FYNNEI. CDR3 protein: CASSEEGIAFF. CDR3 coding DNA: TGTGCCAGCAGTGAAGAGGGTATAGCTTTCTTT.

This chain links TRBV7-3 with TRBJ2-7; D is unresolved. CDR3 length: 13 residues. V lost 4 bases to trimming and J lost 7 bases, with 14 bases between them. Looked up from germline, CDR1 is SGHTA and CDR2 is FQGTGA. The CDR3 nucleotides are TGTGCCAGCAGCTCCCAGCCCGTCCGAGAGCAGTACTTC. Translating it yields CASSSQPVREQYF.

In this sample, this clonotype turned up a few times. The rearrangement joins TRBV12-3 or TRBV12-4 to TRBJ2-5; tentative D call: TRBD1 (6 bases). The CDR3 has 15 amino acids. Trimming stripped 6 bases from V and 4 bases from J, with 18 bases between. The CDR3: CASSELGAWGETQYF. The CDR3 DNA sequence: TGTGCCAGCAGCGAACTGGGGGCATGGGGAGAGACCCAGTACTTC.

This clonotype was counted only a few times. CDR3 residues: CASSLRSFTFPLNQPQHF. DNA of the CDR3: TGTGCCAGCAGCTTAAGATCTTTTACGTTCCCCCTCAATCAGCCCCAGCATTTT. V is TRBV7-8 and J is TRBJ1-5; D unclear. The CDR3 runs 18 residues. The ends were cut back, 2 bases at V and 3 bases at J, with 20 bases in the middle. Germline V gene data show CDR1 as SGHVS and CDR2 as FQNEAQ.

The rearrangement uses TRBV19 and TRBJ2-1; D unresolved. The V and J ends lost 4 bases and 4 bases respectively, with 11 bases between them. This CDR3 contains 14 residues. Germline assignment: CDR1 LNHDA and CDR2 SQIVND (reference sequence). CDR3 protein: CASSTPELYNEQFF. CDR3 DNA sequence: TGTGCCAGTAGTACCCCGGAGCTTTACAATGAGCAGTTCTTC.

This clonotype was recorded many times. The J gene is TRBJ2-6, the V gene TRBV19; D possibly matches TRBD1 or TRBD2 (5 bases each). From germline, CDR1 is LNHDA and CDR2 SQIVND (reference sequence). V lost 3 bases, J lost 4 bases, and 7 bases lay in between. This CDR3 spans 14 amino acids. In DNA, the CDR3 is TGTGCCAGTAGTATGGGGGACGGGGCCAACGTCCTGACTTTC. Translating gives CASSMGDGANVLTF.

This clonotype was seen more than once but under ten times. The chain has TRBV2 and TRBJ2-4; TRBD1 is a possible D gene (6 bases). CDR1 and CDR2 from the germline V gene are SNHLY and FYNNEI. Trimming pared 1 base from V and 2 bases from J, leaving 9 bases between. This CDR3 comprises 15 residues. This CDR3 reads CASSEDQGTKNIQYF. CDR3 nucleotide sequence: TGTGCCAGCAGTGAAGATCAGGGGACCAAAAACATTCAGTACTTC.

The V and J genes are TRBV10-3 and TRBJ2-1; 10 nucleotides match TRBD2. CDR1 and CDR2 (germline): ENHRY, SYGVKD. The CDR3 runs to 19 residues. With V trimmed by 10 bases and J by 0 bases, 18 bases remained unmatched. As DNA, the CDR3 is TGTGCCACCTTGAATGCTAGCGGGGGTCTACTGCCCTCCTACAATGAGCAGTTCTTC. The encoded protein is CATLNASGGLLPSYNEQFF.